A selection of T cell receptor beta chains follows, all from one sample in a study of blood T cells in healthy people across ages. In TCRdb, the 5' RACE reads were re-called with MiXCR into one record per CDR3 protein. In the table there are about 1 million distinct CDR3 sequences, 40% to 55% of which are singletons. Source material: blood. Receptors originate from an older woman in good health. Both conserved end residues are part of each CDR3. D genes are given only for firm matches. Clone size is given for some rows only: seen once, a few or many times, or a class if the clone is expanded.

j_call,d_call,v_call,cdr3_length,clone_size,cdr3_nt,cdr3_aa
TRBJ2-3,TRBD2,TRBV5-1,15,.,TGCGCCAGCAGCCCCCGGACTAGCATGTATGATACGCAGTATTTT,CASSPRTSMYDTQYF
TRBJ2-7,TRBD2,TRBV20-1,13,.,TGCAGTGCTAGAGGTAGCGGGACCTACGAGCAGTACTTC,CSARGSGTYEQYF
TRBJ2-1,TRBD1,TRBV20-1,15,few,TGCAGTGCTAGAGATCTGGGACAGCCTAACAATGAGCAGTTCTTC,CSARDLGQPNNEQFF
TRBJ2-1,.,TRBV5-1,13,.,TGCGCCAGCAGCTTGAGACTATTCAATGAGCAGTTCTTC,CASSLRLFNEQFF
TRBJ2-7,.,TRBV6-2/TRBV6-3,11,few,TGTGCCAGCAGTCGCCAAAACGAGCAGTACTTC,CASSRQNEQYF
TRBJ1-2,TRBD1,TRBV3-1,13,.,TGTGCCAGCAGCCAAGGGGACAGGGCTGGCTACACCTTC,CASSQGDRAGYTF
TRBJ2-1,TRBD2,TRBV25-1,21,few,TGTGCCAGCAGTGATCTGCCTAAGAGAGGTAGCGGGAGGTGGAACTACAATGAGCAGTTCTTC,CASSDLPKRGSGRWNYNEQFF
TRBJ2-1,TRBD2,TRBV20-1,16,.,TGCAGTGCCCGGACTAGCGGGAGTTGGGGATACAATGAGCAGTTCTTC,CSARTSGSWGYNEQFF
TRBJ2-1,TRBD2,TRBV12-3/TRBV12-4,16,few,TGTGCCAGCAGTTTAAGCGGGAGTGGGTCACGGAATGAGCAGTTCTTC,CASSLSGSGSRNEQFF
TRBJ1-5,TRBD1,TRBV5-6,16,few,TGTGCCAGCAGCAATAACCGGGACAGGGACAATCAGCCCCAGCATTTT,CASSNNRDRDNQPQHF
TRBJ2-3,TRBD1,TRBV28,13,.,TGTGCCAGCAGTTTAGGACAGGCGTCTACGCAGTATTTT,CASSLGQASTQYF
TRBJ2-3,TRBD2,TRBV20-1,15,.,TGCAGTGCTAGCGGTACTAGCGGGAGGGGAGATACGCAGTATTTT,CSASGTSGRGDTQYF
TRBJ2-7,.,TRBV10-3,15,.,TGTGCCATCAGTGAGTCGGGTAGGCGACCCTACGAGCAGTACTTC,CAISESGRRPYEQYF
TRBJ2-1,.,TRBV3-1,13,few,TGTGCCAGCAGCCAAGATCTCCTAAAGGGGCAGTTCTTC,CASSQDLLKGQFF
TRBJ2-1,TRBD2,TRBV7-9,13,.,TGTGCCATTTTACTAGCGGGCGACAATGAGCAGTTCTTC,CAILLAGDNEQFF
TRBJ1-6,.,TRBV12-3/TRBV12-4,12,many,TGTGCCAGCAGTTACGAGAATTCACCCCTCCACTTT,CASSYENSPLHF
TRBJ2-7,TRBD1,TRBV7-6,14,few,TGTGCCAGCAGCTTAAAGGGGGCCTTCGGCGAGCAGTACTTC,CASSLKGAFGEQYF
TRBJ2-7,TRBD2,TRBV15,17,.,TGTGCCACCAGCACCCCAGGTGCTAGCGGGAGCGGATACGAGCAGTACTTC,CATSTPGASGSGYEQYF
TRBJ1-4,TRBD1,TRBV12-3/TRBV12-4,15,.,TGTGCCAGCAGCAGGACAGGGGCAACTAATGAAAATCTGTTTTTT,CASSRTGATNENLFF
TRBJ1-3,.,TRBV2,14,.,TGTGCCAGCAAGGAGGGGAAGTCTGGAAACACCATATATTTT,CASKEGKSGNTIYF
TRBJ2-5,TRBD1,TRBV14,15,.,TGTGCCAGCAGCCACAGAACAGGGGGCCAAGAGACCCAGTACTTC,CASSHRTGGQETQYF
TRBJ2-1,.,TRBV6-5,13,few,TGTGCCAGCAGTGACTCCGGCGACAATGAGCAGTTCTTC,CASSDSGDNEQFF
TRBJ2-7,.,TRBV14,13,many,TGTGCCAGCAGCCAAGACAGAGTTTACGAGCAGTACTTC,CASSQDRVYEQYF
TRBJ1-5,TRBD1,TRBV29-1,14,.,TGCAGCGTCGGACAGGGCAGACAAGGTCAGCCCCAGCATTTT,CSVGQGRQGQPQHF
TRBJ2-5,TRBD2,TRBV20-1,19,once,TGCAGTGCTAGGGACATCGGGTCTAGCGGAACCTTAACGGGGGAGACCCAGTACTTC,CSARDIGSSGTLTGETQYF
TRBJ2-3,TRBD2,TRBV11-2,21,.,TGTGCCAGCAGCTTACGTACCGGGGGACTAGCGGGAGTCGGCGGCACAGATACGCAGTATTTT,CASSLRTGGLAGVGGTDTQYF
TRBJ2-7,.,TRBV27,13,few,TGTGCCAGCAGTTTATCAGGGACCTATCTTCGGTACTTC,CASSLSGTYLRYF
TRBJ1-6,TRBD1,TRBV6-5,14,.,TGTGCCAGCAGCCCGGACAGGGGTTGGTCACCCCTCCACTTT,CASSPDRGWSPLHF
TRBJ2-7,.,TRBV29-1,12,few,TGCAGCGTTGAGTTTTGGGACTACGAGCAGTACTTC,CSVEFWDYEQYF
TRBJ2-5,.,TRBV21-1,16,few,TGTGCCAGCAGCAACCCCACGTCTTACAGACAAGAGACCCAGTACTTC,CASSNPTSYRQETQYF
TRBJ2-5,TRBD2,TRBV5-1,15,few,TGCGCCAGCAGCTATAGCGGGAGTGGGAGTGAGACCCAGTACTTC,CASSYSGSGSETQYF
TRBJ2-7,TRBD1,TRBV27,15,.,TGTGCCAGCAGTTCCCCTTTACAGGGGGCCTACGAGCAGTACTTC,CASSSPLQGAYEQYF
TRBJ1-5,.,TRBV20-1,14,.,TGCAGTGCTGCTCGGGGGGGGAGCAATCAGCCCCAGCATTTT,CSAARGGSNQPQHF
TRBJ2-5,.,TRBV29-1,13,.,TGCAGCGTCGGGGGTGGGGGGCAAGAGACCCAGTACTTC,CSVGGGGQETQYF
TRBJ2-1,TRBD1,TRBV15,14,.,TGTGCCACCAGCAGGAGAACAGGGGTTAATGAGCAGTTCTTC,CATSRRTGVNEQFF
TRBJ2-5,TRBD1,TRBV11-1,16,few,TGTGCCAGCAGCACCCGACAGGGGGCGGGCCAAGAGACCCAGTACTTC,CASSTRQGAGQETQYF
TRBJ2-3,.,TRBV14,15,.,TGTACCAGCAGCCAAGATCCCCTCCGCACAGATACGCAGTATTTT,CTSSQDPLRTDTQYF
TRBJ2-7,TRBD1,TRBV4-1,15,few,TGCGCCAGCAGCCATCGACAGGGTGGATCCTACGAGCAGTACTTC,CASSHRQGGSYEQYF
TRBJ2-2,TRBD1,TRBV29-1,16,.,TGCAGCGTTGATAGCGGACAGGGGCGGGTCACCGGGGAGCTGTTTTTT,CSVDSGQGRVTGELFF
TRBJ2-4,.,TRBV5-1,13,.,TGCGCCAGCAGCTTGGGACAGGCAGAAGAGCAGTACTTC,CASSLGQAEEQYF
TRBJ1-4,.,TRBV20-1,13,.,TGCAGTGCTTTAGGGGTGATAGGAGAAAAACTGTTTTTT,CSALGVIGEKLFF
TRBJ2-6,.,TRBV28,16,.,TGTGCCAGCAGTTCGTCAGGGGAGGGTGGGGCCAACGTCCTGACTTTC,CASSSSGEGGANVLTF
TRBJ2-1,TRBD2,TRBV11-2,17,once,TGTGCCAGCAGCTTATCGGGCCTAGCGGGAGTAGTAAATGAGCAGTTCTTC,CASSLSGLAGVVNEQFF
TRBJ1-4,.,TRBV7-8,17,.,TGTGCCAGCAGCTTTGGACAGCCAGGGGAAGGAGATGAAAAACTGTTTTTT,CASSFGQPGEGDEKLFF
TRBJ2-4,TRBD1,TRBV10-2,13,few,TGCGCCAGCACTACGGGACAGCCCTCTATATCGTACTTC,CASTTGQPSISYF
TRBJ1-1,.,TRBV12-3/TRBV12-4,19,.,TGTGCCAGCAGCAAATTTCGGGAGAGGTCCACCCCTTTGAACACTGAAGCTTTCTTT,CASSKFRERSTPLNTEAFF
TRBJ2-1,.,TRBV14,15,.,TGTGCCAGCAGCCAAGGGACACCCTCTTACAATGAGCAGTTCTTC,CASSQGTPSYNEQFF
TRBJ1-4,.,TRBV7-2,15,few,TGTGCCAGCAGCTTAGCGCGCGGGGCTGGTGAAAAACTGTTTTTT,CASSLARGAGEKLFF
TRBJ2-7,TRBD2,TRBV6-1,16,.,TGTGCCAGCAGAGACCTAGGGACTAGGCAGTCCTACGAGCAGTACTTC,CASRDLGTRQSYEQYF